This T cell receptor beta chain was sequenced in a study of blood T cell repertoires in COVID-19. Study-wide context: Sites across the United States, Italy and Spain contributed samples from acute and convalescent COVID-19. T cells, B-cell-depleted T cells, or PBMCs supplied cDNA or gDNA.

V lost 5 bases and J lost 2, with 8 bases in between. Looked up from germline, CDR1 is KGHDR and CDR2 is SFDVKD. The CDR3 covers 13 residues. Per the study methods: How many nucleated cells were present was estimated from reference gene primer amplification. Method: immunoSEQ multiplex PCR; TCRdb's copy keeps in-frame clones and lacks some. V, J and clone size reflect that table, while D and trimming were determined from the DNA. This sample carries over 200,000 clones, approximately 88% of them seen once, and the ten largest clones take around 0.7%. Sequenced input: peripheral blood. J is TRBJ1-2 and V is TRBV24-1; maybe TRBD1 (6 bases). This clonotype was sampled from a human donor in a cohort sampled during active COVID-19. The CDR3 nucleotides are TGTGCCACCAGTGGGGGGCCAAACTATGGCTACACCTTC. It encodes CATSGGPNYGYTF.